The rows below give T cell receptor beta chains drawn from one sample of a study of beta chain features in type 1 diabetes. Sequenced by immunoSEQ multiplex PCR; TCRdb stores in-frame clones only, minus some. The sample records 55,000 to 80,000 clones, about 48% being singletons. Sequencing was performed on central memory CD4+ T cells from blood. These receptors all come from a man between 25 and 39 years old with type 1 diabetes. CDR3s include the opening cysteine and the closing phenylalanine or tryptophan. A D gene is named only where the DNA matches it firmly. Some rows mark clone size as missing; the rest say once, few, many or name a class of expanded clone.

cdr3_length,v_call,d_call,clone_size,j_call,cdr3_aa,cdr3_nt
14,TRBV5-6,NA,NA,TRBJ1-6,CASSLGENNSPLHF,TGTGCCAGCAGCTTGGGGGAGAACAATTCACCCCTCCACTTT
15,TRBV5-6,NA,NA,TRBJ1-6,CASSLERRENSPLHF,TGTGCCAGCAGCTTGGAACGCAGGGAAAATTCACCCCTCCACTTT
15,TRBV19,NA,NA,TRBJ2-2,CASSSVGVGAGELFF,TGTGCCAGTAGTTCCGTCGGGGTCGGGGCCGGGGAGCTGTTTTTT
13,TRBV11-2,TRBD2,NA,TRBJ2-5,CASSGGLAETQYF,TGTGCCAGCAGCGGGGGACTAGCTGAGACCCAGTACTTC
15,TRBV7-9,TRBD1,few,TRBJ1-4,CASSVTGQMNEKLFF,TGTGCCAGCAGTGTGACGGGACAGATGAATGAAAAACTGTTTTTT
13,TRBV6-5,TRBD2,NA,TRBJ2-1,CASRIAGYNEQFF,TGTGCCAGCAGGATAGCGGGGTACAATGAGCAGTTCTTC
15,TRBV5-1,NA,NA,TRBJ2-5,CASSLVGGAVGEQYF,TGCGCCAGCAGCTTGGTTGGGGGCGCGGTCGGGGAGCAGTACTTC
17,TRBV9,TRBD2,few,TRBJ2-3,CASSVAGLAGNTDTQYF,TGTGCCAGCAGCGTCGCCGGACTAGCGGGGAATACAGATACGCAGTATTTT
15,TRBV19,TRBD2,NA,TRBJ2-5,CASSNSAGGAGTQYF,TGTGCCAGTAGTAACTCAGCGGGAGGGGCTGGGACCCAGTACTTC
12,TRBV5-4,NA,few,TRBJ2-7,CASSLAGIEQYF,TGTGCCAGCAGCTTGGCGGGGATTGAGCAGTACTTC
14,TRBV29-1,TRBD1,few,TRBJ2-1,CSVEGTGAYNEQFF,TGCAGCGTTGAAGGGACAGGGGCCTACAATGAGCAGTTCTTC
13,TRBV14,NA,NA,TRBJ1-1,CASSQGGKGLLLF,TGTGCCAGCAGCCAAGGGGGGAAGGGACTCCTGCTCTTT
14,TRBV2,TRBD2,once,TRBJ2-5,CASHQELAGETQYF,TGTGCCAGCCACCAGGAACTAGCGGGAGAGACCCAGTACTTC
15,TRBV19,NA,NA,TRBJ2-5,CASSDRPDAQETQYF,TGTGCCAGTAGTGACAGGCCGGACGCTCAAGAGACCCAGTACTTC
14,TRBV7-2,NA,NA,TRBJ2-7,CASSLEPTSYEQYF,TGTGCCAGCAGCTTAGAACCTACCTCCTACGAGCAGTACTTC
13,TRBV6-5,TRBD1,few,TRBJ1-2,CASSPTTGRGYTF,TGTGCCAGCAGTCCCACGACAGGGCGCGGCTACACCTTC
14,TRBV6-1,NA,NA,TRBJ2-2,CASSEQGRTGELFF,TGTGCCAGCAGTGAGCAGGGGCGCACCGGGGAGCTGTTTTTT
11,TRBV28,NA,NA,TRBJ2-5,CASTTQETQYF,TGTGCCAGCACCACACAAGAGACCCAGTACTTC
15,TRBV4-2,TRBD1,few,TRBJ2-7,CASSQYKGDRDEQYF,TGTGCCAGCAGCCAATACAAGGGGGACAGGGATGAGCAGTACTTC
16,TRBV6-6,NA,NA,TRBJ1-5,CASRQSFEGTLRPQHF,TGTGCCAGCAGACAGTCCTTTGAAGGGACTTTAAGGCCCCAGCATTTT
13,TRBV30,TRBD2,NA,TRBJ2-3,CAWTAGGADTQYF,TGTGCCTGGACAGCGGGGGGGGCAGATACGCAGTATTTT
13,TRBV11-3,TRBD1,once,TRBJ1-1,CASSFRGYVEAFF,TGTGCCAGCAGCTTCAGGGGGTATGTTGAAGCTTTCTTT
14,TRBV10-2,NA,NA,TRBJ1-1,CASSPDSAYTEAFF,TGCGCCAGCAGTCCCGACAGCGCCTACACTGAAGCTTTCTTT
13,TRBV30,NA,NA,TRBJ1-3,CAWAKNSGNTIYF,TGTGCCTGGGCGAAGAACTCTGGAAACACCATATATTTT
18,TRBV18,TRBD2,NA,TRBJ2-2,CASSLTTGLAGNTGELFF,TGTGCCAGCTCCCTGACCACGGGACTAGCGGGGAACACCGGGGAGCTGTTTTTT
15,TRBV5-5,NA,few,TRBJ2-1,CASSAAGQSYNEQFF,TGTGCCAGCAGCGCCGCGGGACAGAGCTACAATGAGCAGTTCTTC
14,TRBV19,NA,few,TRBJ1-2,CASMGSGHLYGYTF,TGTGCCAGCATGGGGTCGGGACATCTTTATGGCTACACCTTC
14,TRBV18,NA,once,TRBJ2-2,CASSPPTPTGELFF,TGTGCCAGCTCACCACCGACTCCGACCGGGGAGCTGTTTTTT
16,TRBV7-8,TRBD2,once,TRBJ2-7,CASSPRSSGGTYEQYF,TGTGCCAGCAGTCCCCGAAGTAGCGGGGGTACCTACGAGCAGTACTTC